The rows below give T cell receptor beta chains drawn from one sample of a study of blood T cell repertoires in COVID-19. Here immunoSEQ multiplex PCR was the method, and the copy in TCRdb shows in-frame clones only, minus some. The sample shows under 200,000 clones, around 77% of them seen only once. Sequencing used peripheral blood. These receptors were taken from a man aged 65 to 85 with active or convalescent COVID-19. CDR3s leave out the opening cysteine and the closing phenylalanine or tryptophan.

V: TRBV6-5; J: TRBJ1-5; CDR3: ASRPVGGGVQPQH
V: TRBV27; J: TRBJ2-5; CDR3: ASRRGLAGGLQETQY
V: TRBV28; J: TRBJ1-1; CDR3: ASSSRYLRDRARTEAF
V: TRBV29-1; J: TRBJ2-7; CDR3: SVGTRYEQY
V: TRBV7-9; J: TRBJ2-3; CDR3: ASSPRTSGPLSDTQY
V: TRBV7-9; J: TRBJ2-3; CDR3: ASSSLAGTQY
V: TRBV18; J: TRBJ2-5; CDR3: ASSPTGSETQY
V: TRBV7-2; J: TRBJ1-2; CDR3: ASSSYQGAHSGYT
V: TRBV20-1; J: TRBJ1-5; CDR3: SASKGVNQPQH
V: TRBV5-1; J: TRBJ2-7; CDR3: ASSRTGTTNYEQY
V: TRBV10-3; J: TRBJ2-2; CDR3: AITDSGGADTGELF
V: TRBV7-2; J: TRBJ1-5; CDR3: ASSRTSDQPQH
V: TRBV7-6; J: TRBJ2-7; CDR3: ASSLDSRTYEQY
V: TRBV3-1/TRBV3-2; J: TRBJ2-5; CDR3: ASTEGDRDRGQETQY
V: TRBV5-6; J: TRBJ1-2; CDR3: ASSLYRARANYGYT
V: TRBV29-1; J: TRBJ1-1; CDR3: SVLYTEAF
V: TRBV5-4; J: TRBJ2-5; CDR3: ASSAGLAGTETQY
V: TRBV30; J: TRBJ2-5; CDR3: AWSVSSETQY
V: TRBV7-3; J: TRBJ1-1; CDR3: ASSSPSDGSGRAF
V: TRBV28; J: TRBJ2-3; CDR3: ASRSHRGGRTDTQY
V: TRBV6-1; J: TRBJ1-1; CDR3: ASSEVRTEAF
V: TRBV2; J: TRBJ2-7; CDR3: ASSAGQAYEQY
V: TRBV10-3; J: TRBJ2-5; CDR3: AISERGAEETQY
V: TRBV10-3; J: TRBJ2-5; CDR3: ATNTPGLPETQY
V: TRBV13; J: TRBJ1-6; CDR3: ASSLSQGSYNSPLH
V: TRBV4-2; J: TRBJ1-1; CDR3: ASSQDVSRGEGTEAF
V: TRBV6-4; J: TRBJ1-1; CDR3: ASRPPEKMNTEAF
V: TRBV5-8; J: TRBJ2-7; CDR3: ATSQGIYGEQY
V: TRBV2; J: TRBJ1-2; CDR3: ASSAQDRGYGYT
V: TRBV6-5; J: TRBJ2-1; CDR3: ASATGPYNEQF
V: TRBV5-4; J: TRBJ2-5; CDR3: ASSSSGSAETQY
V: TRBV18; J: TRBJ1-3; CDR3: ASSPTSRSGNTIY
V: TRBV6-5; J: TRBJ1-1; CDR3: ASSYSLSGKNTEAF
V: TRBV2; J: TRBJ1-2; CDR3: ASSEGTPNYGYT
V: TRBV19; J: TRBJ2-5; CDR3: ASSIDHSGGRETQY
V: TRBV6-1; J: TRBJ2-3; CDR3: ASSEGQGGDTQY
V: TRBV30; J: TRBJ2-7; CDR3: AWSPLLGQDHYEQY
V: TRBV18; J: TRBJ2-7; CDR3: ASSPPGQVLYEQY
V: TRBV21-1; J: TRBJ1-5; CDR3: ASEQGHNQPQH
V: TRBV18; J: TRBJ1-5; CDR3: ASSQGLNQPQH
V: TRBV21-1; J: TRBJ1-6; CDR3: ASSKVAGPNSPLH
V: TRBV5-1; J: TRBJ2-1; CDR3: ASSGGRETNEQF
V: TRBV4-1; J: TRBJ1-2; CDR3: ASSQVIQGKGYT
V: TRBV2; J: TRBJ2-5; CDR3: ASSGREGETQY
V: TRBV4-1; J: TRBJ1-2; CDR3: ASSQDRGINYGYT
V: TRBV30; J: TRBJ1-2; CDR3: AWNGGVGYGYT
V: TRBV3-1/TRBV3-2; J: TRBJ1-2; CDR3: ASSRDRTVLYGYT
V: TRBV7-2; J: TRBJ1-2; CDR3: ASIPRGTSGYT
V: TRBV6-2/TRBV6-3; J: TRBJ2-5; CDR3: ASSYPTLGEETQY
V: TRBV3-1/TRBV3-2; J: TRBJ1-6; CDR3: ASSQTGDSPLH
V: TRBV7-2; J: TRBJ1-1; CDR3: ASSYDRGGTEAF
V: TRBV5-1; J: TRBJ1-1; CDR3: ASSLAGGVNTEAF
V: TRBV28; J: TRBJ1-5; CDR3: ASSLGLTRPQH
V: TRBV19; J: TRBJ2-3; CDR3: ASSLLAVSTDTQY
V: TRBV5-1; J: TRBJ2-5; CDR3: ASSPEDSSWETQY
V: TRBV10-3; J: TRBJ2-5; CDR3: AISEGQLLQETQY
V: TRBV10-2; J: TRBJ2-7; CDR3: ASRDAGRGQNEQY
V: TRBV24-1; J: TRBJ2-1; CDR3: ATSEGRDEQF